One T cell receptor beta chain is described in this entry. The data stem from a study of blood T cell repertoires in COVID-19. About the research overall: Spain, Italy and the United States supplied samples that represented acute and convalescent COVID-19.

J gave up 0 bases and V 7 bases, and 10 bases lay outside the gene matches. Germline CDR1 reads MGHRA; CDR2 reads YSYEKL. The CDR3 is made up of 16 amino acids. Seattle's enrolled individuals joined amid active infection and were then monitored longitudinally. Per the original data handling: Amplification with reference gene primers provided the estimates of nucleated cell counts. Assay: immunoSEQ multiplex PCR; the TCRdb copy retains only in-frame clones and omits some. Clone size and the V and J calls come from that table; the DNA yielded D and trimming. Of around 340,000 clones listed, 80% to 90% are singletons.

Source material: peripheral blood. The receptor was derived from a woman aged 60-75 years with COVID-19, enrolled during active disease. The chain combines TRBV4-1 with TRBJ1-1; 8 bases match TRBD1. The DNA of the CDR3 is TGCGCCAGCACATTAGGACAGGGACGGGTGAACACTGAAGCTTTCTTT. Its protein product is CASTLGQGRVNTEAFF.